Included here is one T cell receptor beta chain sequence, with context. CDR3 length: 11 amino acids. Germline-derived CDR1 and CDR2 are DFQATT and SNEGSKA (reference sequence). This specimen belongs to a study of blood T cell repertoires in COVID-19. Overall study context: The cDNA or gDNA used as material had been derived from T cells, B-cell-depleted T cells, or PBMCs.

Only in-frame clones appear in the TCRdb table, and some are missing; sequencing was by immunoSEQ multiplex PCR. This table holds about 260,000 clones, around 88% found once. The study counted Cohort 3 donors as recovered given two negative PCRs, clearance, or symptom resolution. The rearrangement uses TRBV20-1 and TRBJ1-1; no firm D call. This TCR was recovered from a woman aged 50 to 60 who had recovered from COVID-19. The sample taken for sequencing was PBMCs or T cells enriched from blood (not recorded which). The CDR3 DNA reads TGCCGTGGGCTGTTGAACACTGAAGCTTTCTTT. It encodes CRGLLNTEAFF.